This record covers a single T cell receptor (beta chain). The entry originates in a study of T-cell memory formation after mild COVID-19. TCRdb reanalysed the 5' RACE reads using MiXCR and keeps one entry per CDR3 protein. The sample lists roughly 180,000 distinct CDR3 sequences; roughly 11% were seen once. This CDR3 is 12 amino acids long. V lost 1 base, J lost 3 bases, and 4 bases lay in between. Looked up from germline, CDR1 is SQVTM and CDR2 is ANQGSEA. The specimen was PBMCs or a T cell subset sorted from them (not recorded which). The J gene is TRBJ2-1, the V gene TRBV29-1, with D unclear. The receptor's source is a man aged 18-30 years who had mild COVID-19 (a few samples of this study predate the infection). Cell type and time point are not known. CDR3 in amino acids: CSVEVSYNEQFF. The DNA for the CDR3 is TGCAGCGTTGAAGTTAGCTACAATGAGCAGTTCTTC.